The TCR beta chain under discussion was sequenced for a study of control samples from healthy donors and cancer patients. The table came from immunoSEQ multiplex PCR; TCRdb's copy has only in-frame clones and leaves some out. The sample includes 100,000 to 150,000 clones, approximately 92% of them seen just once. The sample was PBMCs. This TCR was sampled from an elderly man with head and neck cancer.

The CDR3 sequence: CASRGTRYTDTQYF. CDR3 sequence (DNA): TGTGCCAGCAGGGGGACTAGATACACAGATACGCAGTATTTT. The V gene is TRBV27, the J gene TRBJ2-3; 8 bases match TRBD2. Trimming cost V 6 bases and J 2 bases; bases outside gene matches: 4. This CDR3 has 14 amino acids. CDR1 MNHEY and CDR2 SMNVEV come from the germline V gene (reference sequence).